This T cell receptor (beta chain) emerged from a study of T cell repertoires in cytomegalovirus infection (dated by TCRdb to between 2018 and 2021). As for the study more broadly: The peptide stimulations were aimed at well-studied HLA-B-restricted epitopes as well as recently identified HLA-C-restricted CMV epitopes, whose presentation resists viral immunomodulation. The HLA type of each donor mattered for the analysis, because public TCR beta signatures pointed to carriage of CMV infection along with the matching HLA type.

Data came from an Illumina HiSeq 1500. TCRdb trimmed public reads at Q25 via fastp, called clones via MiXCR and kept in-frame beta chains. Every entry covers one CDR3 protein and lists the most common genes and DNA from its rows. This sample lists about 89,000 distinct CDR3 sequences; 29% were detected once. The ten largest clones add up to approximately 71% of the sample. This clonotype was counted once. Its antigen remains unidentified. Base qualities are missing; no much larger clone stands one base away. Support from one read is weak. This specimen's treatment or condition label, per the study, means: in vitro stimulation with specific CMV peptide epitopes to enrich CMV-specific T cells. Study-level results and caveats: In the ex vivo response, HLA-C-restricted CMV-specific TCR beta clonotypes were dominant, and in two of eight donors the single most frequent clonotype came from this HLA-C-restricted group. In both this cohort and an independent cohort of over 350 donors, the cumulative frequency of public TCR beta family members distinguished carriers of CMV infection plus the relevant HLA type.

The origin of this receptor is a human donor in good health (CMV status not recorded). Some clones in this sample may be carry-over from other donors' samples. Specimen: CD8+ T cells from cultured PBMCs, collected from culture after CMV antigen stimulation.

The CDR3 amino acid sequence is: CATSDGGDQPQHF. The nucleotides are TGTGCCACCAGTGATGGGGGGGATCAGCCCCAGCATTTT. The rearrangement combines TRBV24-1 with TRBJ1-5; the D gene is perhaps TRBD1, on 5 matching bases. From the cysteine up to the phenylalanine, the CDR3 has a length of 13 residues. Left in the record is the CDR3 DNA by itself, 39 bases read in frame from the first base. V is shortened by 3 bases, J by 5 bases, and the region joining them spans 7 bases. CDR1 and CDR2 are drawn from the germline V gene: KGHDR, SFDVKD.